The entry below gives a single T cell receptor (beta chain) sequence along with its context. Antigen unknown. This specimen comes from a study of T-cell memory formation after mild COVID-19. Overall study findings and caveats: Unconfirmed was the SARS-CoV-2 specificity of second-wave clones that peaked on day 37.

The CDR3 has 15 residues. CDR1 is KGHSH and CDR2 is LQKENI in the germline V gene. V shed 3 bases, J shed 7 bases, and the junction held 8 bases outside the gene matches. TCRdb analysed the 5' RACE reads with MiXCR anew, one entry per CDR3 protein. The table lists roughly 350,000 distinct CDR3 sequences, roughly an eighth of them singletons. The chain is built from TRBV18 and TRBJ2-3, with 9 bases lining up with TRBD1. The receptor's source is a man between 18 and 35 years old who had mild COVID-19 (a few samples of this study predate the infection). Cell type and time point are not known. Sequencing input: PBMCs or a T cell subset sorted from them (not recorded which). The DNA of the CDR3 is TGTGCCAGCTCACCTCGGCCGGGACAGGGTAATACGCAGTATTTT. Translating it yields CASSPRPGQGNTQYF.